These 5 T cell receptor beta chains were all obtained from the same sample, sequenced in a study of siplizumab effects on memory and regulatory T cells. Profiling relied on immunoSEQ multiplex PCR, and the TCRdb table lists in-frame clones only, not all of them. The sample yields some 87,000 clones, more than 80% seen once. Sequencing was done on a sample of CD4+ T cells sorted from blood. These receptor sequences come from a human donor in good health.

The rearrangement joins TRBV14 to TRBJ2-5; no firm D call. Trimming pared 0 bases from V and 5 bases from J, leaving 7 bases between. The CDR3 totals 13 residues. Germline V gene sequence: CDR1 SGHDN, CDR2 FVKESK. The CDR3 protein is CASSQDLLETQYF. The CDR3 DNA reads TGTGCCAGCAGCCAAGACTTACTGGAGACCCAGTACTTC.

The V gene is TRBV7-2, the J gene TRBJ1-2; D possibly corresponds to TRBD1 (5 bases). From germline, CDR1 is SGHTA and CDR2 FQGNSA. Trimming stripped 4 bases from V and 5 bases from J, with 11 bases between. CDR3 length equals 13 residues. CDR3 nucleotides: TGTGCCAGCAGCTCTAGACGGGGGTATGGCTACACCTTC. Translation gives CASSSRRGYGYTF.

The rearrangement links TRBV4-2 to TRBJ2-2; the D gene is possibly TRBD1 (7 bases). Trimming left V 4 bases short and J 3 bases short, with 15 bases between. CDR3 size: 16 residues. The germline V gene has CDR1 LGHNA and CDR2 YNFKEQ. CDR3 residues: CASSPSGGGDTGELFF. CDR3 in DNA: TGTGCCAGCAGCCCCTCAGGGGGAGGAGACACCGGGGAGCTGTTTTTT.

This chain connects TRBV7-2 to TRBJ2-2; D perhaps matches TRBD1 (6 bases). The CDR3 has 15 amino acids. CDR1 SGHTA and CDR2 FQGNSA come from the germline V gene. Trimming removed 7 bases at V and 2 bases at J, with 14 bases between. CDR3 DNA: TGTGCCAGCACCGGGCTAGGGACAAACACCGGGGAGCTGTTTTTT. Translation: CASTGLGTNTGELFF. Full variable domain (remainder filled in from reference TRBV7-2 and TRBJ2-2): GAGVSQSPSNKVTEKGKDVELRCDPISGHTALYWYRQSLGQGLEFLIYFQGNSAPDKSGLPSDRFSAERTGGSVSTLTIQRTQQEDSAVYLCASTGLGTNTGELFFGEGSRLTVL.

The chain has TRBV2 and TRBJ2-7, with 12 bases fitting TRBD2. From germline, CDR1 is SNHLY and CDR2 FYNNEI. The CDR3 extends over 17 amino acids. J lost 2 bases, V lost 5 bases, and 10 bases had no gene match. The CDR3 sequence: CASSTIPLAGGPYEQYF. The CDR3 DNA reads TGTGCCAGCAGTACCATCCCCCTAGCGGGAGGGCCCTACGAGCAGTACTTC.